The 29 T cell receptor beta chains below were found in one sample sequenced in a study of T-cell memory formation after mild COVID-19. TCRdb reanalysed the 5' RACE reads using MiXCR and keeps one entry per CDR3 protein. This table holds roughly 450,000 distinct CDR3 sequences, around a sixth found once. Sequences were obtained from PBMCs or a T cell subset sorted from them (not recorded which). These receptors were taken from an adult woman who had mild COVID-19 (a few samples of this study predate the infection). Cell type and time point are not known.

The gene calls are TRBV25-1 and TRBJ2-7; 10 nucleotides align to TRBD2. The CDR3 sequence is 14 residues long. In germline, CDR1 is MGHDK, CDR2 SYGVNS. V was clipped by 7 bases and J by 1 base; unmatched bases: 4. CDR3 amino acids: CASTLAGGSYEQYF. The CDR3 region has the DNA TGTGCCAGCACCTTAGCGGGAGGATCCTACGAGCAGTACTTC.

This rearrangement joins TRBV5-6 to TRBJ1-5; 8 nucleotides align to TRBD1. CDR1 and CDR2 (germline): SGHDT, YYEEEE. There are 14 residues in the CDR3. Trimming at V came to 5 bases and at J to 4 bases, leaving 5 bases not matched to a gene. For the CDR3, the DNA is TGTGCCAGCAGGTCCGGACAGGGTAATCAGCCCCAGCATTTT. It yields the protein CASRSGQGNQPQHF.

This clonotype turned up a few times. The chain joins TRBV20-1 to TRBJ2-7; a weak D match, TRBD1 (5 bases). V gave up 8 bases and J gave up 5 bases, with 22 bases separating them. Per the germline V gene, CDR1 is DFQATT and CDR2 is SNEGSKA (reference sequence). The length of the CDR3 is 14 residues. The CDR3 here is CSPVMGQGSHEQYF. The CDR3 DNA is TGCAGTCCCGTAATGGGGCAGGGCTCTCACGAGCAGTACTTC.

This clonotype has only a few counts. The rearrangement links TRBV5-6 to TRBJ2-7; the D gene is possibly TRBD2 (6 bases). The V and J ends lost 0 bases and 1 base respectively, with 20 bases between them. The CDR3 is 18 amino acids. Looked up from germline, CDR1 is SGHDT and CDR2 is YYEEEE. The CDR3, as DNA: TGTGCCAGCAGCTTGGCCTCAGATAGCGGCCCTCTATCCTACGAGCAGTACTTC. This translates into CASSLASDSGPLSYEQYF. The full variable domain, its missing parts supplied by reference TRBV5-6 and TRBJ2-7, is DAGVTQSPTHLIKTRGQQVTLRCSPKSGHDTVSWYQQALGQGPQFIFQYYEEEERQRGNFPDRFSGHQFPNYSSELNVNALLLGDSALYLCASSLASDSGPLSYEQYFGPGTRLTVT.

This clonotype was detected many times. The chain carries TRBV12-3 or TRBV12-4 and TRBJ2-1; TRBD2 agrees at 8 bases. V was clipped by 2 bases and J by 5 bases; unmatched bases: 8. The CDR3 runs 16 residues. In DNA, the CDR3 is TGTGCCAGCAGTTTAAGGGTTAGCGGGACAAACAATGAGCAGTTCTTC. It codes for CASSLRVSGTNNEQFF.

This clonotype was detected ten times or more. This chain joins TRBV5-1 and TRBJ2-1; D might be TRBD2 (6 bases). The germline V gene encodes CDR1 SGHRS and CDR2 YFSETQ. V lost 4 bases to trimming and J lost 6 bases, with 17 bases between them. The CDR3 loop spans 15 amino acids. CDR3 bases: TGCGCCAGCAGCCAGGGCCATGGGCGGGGCAATGAGCAGTTCTTC. This gives the protein CASSQGHGRGNEQFF.

This clonotype showed up just a few times. The V call is TRBV7-9, the J call TRBJ1-4, with 7 bases that match TRBD1. The germline gives CDR1 SEHNR, CDR2 FQNEAQ (reference sequence). V gave up 5 bases and J gave up 8 bases; unmatched junction bases: 11. This CDR3 region has 15 residues. The CDR3 nucleotides are TGTGCCAGCAGCGTAGGGGACAGAACTGAAGAAAAACTGTTTTTT. This encodes CASSVGDRTEEKLFF.

This clonotype was seen more than once but under ten times. This chain uses TRBV15 with TRBJ1-2, with TRBD1 matching 10 bases. V lost 0 bases to trimming and J lost 5 bases; unmatched junction nucleotides: 6. This CDR3 comprises 16 residues. Germline V gene lookup returns CDR1 LNHNV and CDR2 YYDKDF (reference sequence). The CDR3 is CATSRERQGARYGYTF. CDR3 DNA sequence: TGTGCCACCAGCAGAGAGAGACAGGGGGCGCGTTATGGCTACACCTTC.

This clonotype was observed at least ten times. The chain carries TRBV5-1 and TRBJ1-2; 9 bases fit TRBD1. V lost 0 bases, J lost 8 bases, and 14 bases stayed unmatched. Germline values: CDR1 SGHRS, CDR2 YFSETQ. There are 17 residues in the CDR3. The CDR3 DNA is TGCGCCAGCAGCTTGGGGATTTCCGGGACAGGGAAGGAGGGCTACACCTTC. Residues: CASSLGISGTGKEGYTF. The entire variable domain, with the rest obtained from reference TRBV5-1 and TRBJ1-2, is as follows: KAGVTQTPRYLIKTRGQQVTLSCSPISGHRSVSWYQQTPGQGLQFLFEYFSETQRNKGNFPGRFSGRQFSNSRSEMNVSTLELGDSALYLCASSLGISGTGKEGYTFGSGTRLTVV.

This clonotype was observed a handful of times. The rearrangement links TRBV7-9 to TRBJ2-1; D call uncertain. CDR3 length: 12 amino acids. Germline V gene data show CDR1 as SEHNR and CDR2 as FQNEAQ (reference sequence). With 3 bases removed from V and 6 bases from J, the gap between germline ends came to 6 bases. The CDR3 coding sequence is TGTGCCAGCAGCTTCGAAGCCAATGAGCAGTTCTTC. Translating it yields CASSFEANEQFF.

This clonotype was seen only a few times. This chain links TRBV29-1 with TRBJ2-5; D gene unclear. Trimming removed 7 bases at V and 3 bases at J, with 9 bases between. Germline V gene sequence: CDR1 SQVTM, CDR2 ANQGSEA. The CDR3 is 11 amino acids. DNA of the CDR3: TGCAGCGGGTCGGGCGAAGAGACCCAGTACTTC. Translation gives CSGSGEETQYF.

This clonotype was seen a handful of times. The J gene is TRBJ2-2, the V gene TRBV12-3 or TRBV12-4; the match to TRBD2 covers 7 bases. With 7 bases clipped from V and 5 bases from J, the junction kept 4 bases outside the gene matches. The CDR3 is 13 amino acids. CDR3 protein: CASKREGTGELFF. The CDR3 nucleotides read TGTGCCAGCAAAAGGGAGGGGACCGGGGAGCTGTTTTTT.

This chain joins TRBV7-9 and TRBJ1-4; a possible D gene is TRBD1 (6 bases). There are 17 residues in the CDR3. The germline V and J ends were trimmed by 4 bases and 0 bases, with 15 bases remaining between them. Per germline, CDR1 SEHNR and CDR2 FQNEAQ (reference sequence). The chain's CDR3 is CASSSGLDSATNEKLFF. CDR3 bases: TGTGCCAGCAGCTCGGGCCTGGACAGCGCAACTAATGAAAAACTGTTTTTT.

This clonotype was picked up a small number of times. The chain recombines TRBV7-8 with TRBJ2-7; 13 nucleotides agree with TRBD2. The germline V gene has CDR1 SGHVS and CDR2 FQNEAQ. Trimming at V came to 5 bases and at J to 2 bases, leaving 3 bases not matched to a gene. The CDR3 contains 15 residues. CDR3 protein: CASSIGTSGTYEQYF. In DNA, the CDR3 is TGTGCCAGCAGCATTGGGACTAGCGGGACCTACGAGCAGTACTTC.

This chain links TRBV7-2 with TRBJ2-7; TRBD1 aligns across 8 bases. Germline-derived CDR1 and CDR2 are SGHTA and FQGNSA. J was trimmed by 3 bases and V by 4 bases; bases with no gene match: 5. The CDR3 covers 14 residues. CDR3 bases: TGTGCCAGCAGCTGGAAAGGGACAGGCTACGAGCAGTACTTC. It is translated as CASSWKGTGYEQYF.

V usage is TRBV6-5 and J usage is TRBJ2-5; D is ambiguous. This CDR3 is built from 17 residues. CDR1 and CDR2 from the germline V gene are MNHEY and SVGAGI. Trimming left V 0 bases short and J 1 base short, with 15 bases between. In DNA form, the CDR3 reads TGTGCCAGCAGTTACTCGATGGCCCTGGCCTTCCAAGAGACCCAGTACTTC. It yields the protein CASSYSMALAFQETQYF.

The chain recombines TRBV27 with TRBJ2-2; the D is unclear. The germline gives CDR1 MNHEY, CDR2 SMNVEV (reference sequence). V lost 0 bases to trimming and J lost 7 bases, with 18 bases between them. This CDR3 comprises 17 residues. CDR3 sequence: CASSLSAPIFMGGELFF. DNA of the CDR3: TGTGCCAGCAGTTTATCGGCCCCGATCTTTATGGGCGGGGAGCTGTTTTTT.

This clonotype was detected a few times. The V gene is TRBV6-5, the J gene TRBJ1-1; D is unresolved. Germline loops: CDR1 MNHEY, CDR2 SVGAGI. This CDR3 has 15 amino acids. The ends were cut back, 0 bases at V and 0 bases at J, with 8 bases in the middle. The CDR3 coding sequence is TGTGCCAGCAGTTACTCTGGAGAGATGAACACTGAAGCTTTCTTT. Amino acids: CASSYSGEMNTEAFF.

Only a few counts were recorded for this clonotype. V is TRBV4-3 and J is TRBJ2-2; 7 nucleotides align to TRBD1. Germline loops: CDR1 LGHNA, CDR2 YSLEER. V lost 3 bases to trimming and J lost 4 bases; unmatched junction nucleotides: 11. The CDR3 loop spans 17 amino acids. CDR3 in DNA: TGCGCCAGCAGCCACGTCCCGGGCCCAGGGGGCACCGGGGAGCTGTTTTTT. Amino acid sequence: CASSHVPGPGGTGELFF.

V and J are TRBV5-1 and TRBJ1-1, with D maybe TRBD1 (5 bases). CDR3 length: 16 residues. V was trimmed by 0 bases and J by 0 bases, leaving 12 bases between them. CDR1 and CDR2 from the germline V gene are SGHRS and YFSETQ. The CDR3 sequence is CASSLAGVGMNTEAFF. The DNA for the CDR3 is TGCGCCAGCAGCTTGGCGGGGGTTGGCATGAACACTGAAGCTTTCTTT.

The genes are TRBV7-9 and TRBJ2-7; D assignment may be TRBD1 or TRBD2 (6 bases each). Germline CDR1 and CDR2: SEHNR and FQNEAQ (reference sequence). This CDR3 region has 13 residues. V shed 5 bases and J shed 3 bases, with 11 bases lying between them. DNA of the CDR3: TGTGCCAGCAGCCCCGGGGGCTACTACGAGCAGTACTTC. Protein sequence: CASSPGGYYEQYF.

This clonotype turned up a few times. The chain recombines TRBV11-2 with TRBJ2-1; TRBD2 aligns across 7 bases. The CDR3 spans 15 residues. The germline gives CDR1 SGHAT, CDR2 FQNNGV. Trimming removed 2 bases from V and 5 bases from J; junction bases left unmatched: 6. The CDR3: CASSLLAGLNNEQFF. The DNA of the CDR3 is TGTGCCAGCAGCTTATTAGCGGGCCTCAACAATGAGCAGTTCTTC.

This clonotype was counted a few times. The chain has TRBV19 and TRBJ2-4; D is undetermined. The CDR3 totals 15 residues. V was clipped by 5 bases and J by 0 bases, with 11 bases between them. Per the germline V gene, CDR1 is LNHDA and CDR2 is SQIVND (reference sequence). CDR3 nucleotides: TGTGCCAGTAGTGTATATCAGGCAGCCAAAAACATTCAGTACTTC. Translated: CASSVYQAAKNIQYF.

This clonotype showed up just a few times. The rearrangement uses TRBV27 and TRBJ2-1; 9 bases line up with TRBD2. V was pared by 4 bases and J by 4 bases, with 2 bases of the junction left unmatched. The CDR3 spans 14 residues. The germline V gene has CDR1 MNHEY and CDR2 SMNVEV (reference sequence). The CDR3 DNA is TGTGCCAGCAGTTGGAGCGGGAGGTACAATGAGCAGTTCTTC. It encodes CASSWSGRYNEQFF.

CDR3 protein: CASSPLDRHEQYF. The CDR3 DNA sequence: TGCGCCAGCAGCCCGCTGGACAGGCACGAGCAGTACTTC. This chain uses TRBV5-1 with TRBJ2-7; the match to TRBD1 covers 7 bases. The CDR3 consists of 13 residues. V gave up 4 bases and J gave up 5 bases; unmatched junction bases: 6. Germline assignment: CDR1 SGHRS and CDR2 YFSETQ.

This clonotype has just a few counts. This rearrangement joins TRBV20-1 to TRBJ1-1; 9 bases are shared with TRBD1. Trimming took 3 bases from V and 2 from J; bases not matched to a gene: 7. In germline, CDR1 is DFQATT, CDR2 SNEGSKA (reference sequence). The CDR3 is made up of 15 amino acids. This CDR3 reads CSARGTGMGNTEAFF. CDR3 DNA sequence: TGCAGTGCTAGGGGGACAGGGATGGGTAACACTGAAGCTTTCTTT.

This clonotype turned up a few times. This chain joins TRBV12-3 or TRBV12-4 and TRBJ2-1, with 7 bases identical to TRBD2. The CDR3 totals 15 residues. The junction had 9 bases not matched to a gene; V was cut back by 4 bases and J by 6 bases. CDR3 in DNA: TGTGCCAGCAGTTCCGGGGCGGGAGAGGGCAATGAGCAGTTCTTC. Amino acid sequence: CASSSGAGEGNEQFF.

This clonotype came up a few times. The gene calls are TRBV5-4 and TRBJ1-2, with D hard to call. The CDR3 is 14 amino acids. Germline V lookup: CDR1 SGHNT, CDR2 YYREEE (reference sequence). V shed 4 bases and J shed 8 bases, with 18 bases lying between them. In nucleotides, the CDR3 is TGTGCCAGCAGCCCCCAACTACCTACGGAGGGCTACACCTTC. Translated, it gives CASSPQLPTEGYTF.

There are many counts of this clonotype. J is TRBJ2-5 and V is TRBV7-6; tentative D call: TRBD1 (7 bases). The V end was cut by 1 base, the J end by 2 bases, with 14 bases between. The CDR3 is made up of 16 amino acids. The germline V gene has CDR1 SGHVS and CDR2 FNYEAQ. The CDR3 here is CASSLDGGTVQETQYF. In DNA, the CDR3 is TGTGCCAGCAGCTTAGACGGAGGGACAGTACAAGAGACCCAGTACTTC.